This paragraph covers one T cell receptor beta chain sequence. The data stem from a study of control samples from healthy donors and cancer patients. Germline assignment: CDR1 MGHDK and CDR2 SYGVNS. Trimming cost V 3 bases and J 7 bases; bases outside gene matches: 4. The CDR3 loop spans 14 amino acids. Assay used: immunoSEQ multiplex PCR; TCRdb lists only in-frame clones, some missing. The table has around 110,000 clones, roughly nine tenths seen once. Material for sequencing was PBMCs. The TCR sequence derives from a woman aged 50 to 65 with colorectal cancer. The gene calls are TRBV25-1 and TRBJ2-1; 9 nucleotides agree with TRBD1. The CDR3 DNA sequence: TGTGCCAGCAGTGAGCCCGGACAGGGGAATGAGCAGTTCTTC. It is translated as CASSEPGQGNEQFF.